This T cell receptor (beta chain) was identified during a study of identical twins (dated by TCRdb to about 2016). About the study as a whole: TCR alpha and beta repertoires from monozygotic twins, unrelated adults of various ages and cord blood were deep-sequenced to test whether fetal clonotypes persist. Replicate twin experiments were performed at different times using different library preparation protocols to rule out contamination. The paper as a whole reports these results and caveats: Compared with coincidental sharing between unrelated individuals, out-of-frame TCR alpha sequences shared between twins had an excess of sequences with low generation probability. Excess twin sharing in beta out-of-frame sequences was weaker because fewer shared sequences lowered the signal-to-noise ratio. Recombination models systematically underestimated out-of-frame TCR alpha sharing in monozygotic twins but agreed with sharing between unrelated individuals. Abundant cord blood beta clonotypes had fewer insertions, young adult naive repertoires showed a similar but weaker trend, and memory repertoires showed no such trend. Because the same donors could not be followed over many years, the conclusions relied on cross-sectional statistical analysis. Zero-insertion analyses could be partly confounded by invariant T cells such as MAIT and iNKT, though diverse VJ usage argued against such confounding for most clonotypes.

At least ten counts were recorded for this clonotype. The antigen it recognizes is unknown. One base away there is no much larger clone; base qualities are not given. Only healthy Caucasian donors were included. Three pairs of female monozygotic twins, all aged roughly 18 to 29 years, made up the twin cohort. RNA for TCR libraries was isolated from peripheral blood mononuclear cells. V is shortened by 8 bases, J by 2 bases, and the region joining them spans 13 bases. Measured from the cysteine to the phenylalanine, the CDR3 is 14 residues long. The DNA shown is the 42-base CDR3, in frame from base 1. Receptor amplification or capture employed 5' RACE. Data came from an Illumina HiSeq 2000. Template switching added a universal primer binding site, and the final cDNA carried a unique molecular identifier that allowed TCR cDNA molecules to be counted accurately. Specific primers in the conserved constant-segment region were used to synthesize first-strand cDNA for TCR alpha and beta chains. To control for contamination, every cDNA library carried two barcodes: a SMART-Mk sample barcode plus Illumina barcodes. Two successive PCR steps introduced TruSeq adapter sequences along with Illumina sample barcodes. The Illumina HiSeq platform was used with custom primers to sequence TCR alpha and beta cDNA libraries. The original pipeline was this. MiGEC processed the raw reads to extract unique molecular identifiers, while MiXCR was used to determine the CDR3 positions. For each individual, recombination models were inferred using an EM algorithm with the repgenHMM and IGoR tools. Shared clonotypes were analyzed with the tcR package in R, and sharing was normalized by the product of cloneset sizes. Out-of-frame nonproductive sequences were analyzed to study raw recombination free of thymic and clonal selection effects. The public reads were quality trimmed at Q25 with fastp and then assembled into clones with MiXCR by TCRdb, keeping productive beta chains. Rows with a matching CDR3 protein are joined into one entry that keeps the most common DNA and genes. The V and J calls follow TCRdb's processing rather than the paper's. For this sample there are 700,000 to 950,000 distinct CDR3 sequences; roughly 12% appear just once. Around 1.6% of the sample belongs to the ten largest clones.

These data are also associated with another study on yellow fever vaccine responses in identical twins. The other study reports the following: The authors reported that the T cell response to vaccination in identical twins appeared partly convergent and partly personalized. The study precisely tracked vaccine-responding T cell clones in identical twins.

Specimen: PBMCs. This TCR derives from a woman aged 18-29 years in good health. The rearrangement joined TRBV12-3 or TRBV12-4 to TRBJ1-5; a confident D gene designation cannot be given. The CDR3 protein: CASGHGIGNQPQHF. DNA sequence: TGTGCCAGCGGCCATGGGATTGGCAATCAGCCCCAGCATTTT.